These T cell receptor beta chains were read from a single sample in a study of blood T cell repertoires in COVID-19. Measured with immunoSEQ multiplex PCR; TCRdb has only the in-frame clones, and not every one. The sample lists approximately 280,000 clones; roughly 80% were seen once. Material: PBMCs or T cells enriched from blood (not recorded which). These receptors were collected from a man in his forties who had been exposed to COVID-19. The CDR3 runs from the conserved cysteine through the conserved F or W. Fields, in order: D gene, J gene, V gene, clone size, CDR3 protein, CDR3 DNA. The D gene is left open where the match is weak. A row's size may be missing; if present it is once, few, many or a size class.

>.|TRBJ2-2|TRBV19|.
CASSTRGYTGELFF
TGTGCCAGTAGTACCAGGGGATACACCGGGGAGCTGTTTTTT
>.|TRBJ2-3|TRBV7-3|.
CASSSLGVAPIDTQYF
TGTGCCAGCAGCTCCCTCGGGGTAGCGCCCATAGATACGCAGTATTTT
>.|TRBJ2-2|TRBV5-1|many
CASSLNTGELFF
TGCGCCAGCAGCCTAAACACCGGGGAGCTGTTTTTT
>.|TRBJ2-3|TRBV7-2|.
CASSLAGVRTDTQYF
TGTGCCAGCAGCTTAGCGGGAGTTCGCACAGATACGCAGTATTTT
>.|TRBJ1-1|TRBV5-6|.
CASSPEGGEAFF
TGTGCCAGCAGTCCCGAAGGGGGTGAAGCTTTCTTT
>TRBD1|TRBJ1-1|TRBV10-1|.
CASSWTGGTEAFF
TGCGCCAGCAGCTGGACAGGGGGCACTGAAGCTTTCTTT
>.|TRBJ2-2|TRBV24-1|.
CATSDLQQGRTGELFF
TGTGCCACCAGTGATTTGCAACAGGGTAGGACCGGGGAGCTGTTTTTT
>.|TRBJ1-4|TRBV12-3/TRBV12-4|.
CATKGRVNEKLFF
TGTGCCACCAAGGGCAGGGTGAATGAAAAACTGTTTTTT
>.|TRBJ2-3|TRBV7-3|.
CASSSFSATTDTQYF
TGTGCCAGCAGCTCATTTAGCGCGACCACAGATACGCAGTATTTT
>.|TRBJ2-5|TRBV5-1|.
CASSSLPQETQYF
TGCGCCAGCAGCTCCCTCCCCCAAGAGACCCAGTACTTC
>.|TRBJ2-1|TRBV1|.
CTSSQVFLVLGQGNEQFF
TGCACCAGCAGCCAAGTATTCTTGGTGCTGGGACAGGGCAATGAGCAGTTCTTC
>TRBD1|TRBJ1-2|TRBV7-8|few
CASSTTGGSPRGGYTF
TGTGCCAGCAGTACGACAGGGGGCTCCCCCAGGGGTGGCTACACCTTC
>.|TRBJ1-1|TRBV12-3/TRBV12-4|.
CASSLGGREETFF
TGTGCCAGCAGTTTAGGAGGGAGGGAGGAAACTTTCTTT
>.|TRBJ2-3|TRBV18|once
CASSLLKGVDTQYF
TGTGCCAGCTCACTTTTAAAAGGGGTCGACACGCAGTATTTT
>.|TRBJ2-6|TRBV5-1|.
CASSVQVTGANVLTF
TGCGCCAGCAGCGTACAAGTAACTGGGGCCAACGTCCTGACTTTC
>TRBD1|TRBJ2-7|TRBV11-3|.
CASRARTGAFFYEQYF
TGTGCCAGCAGAGCGAGGACAGGGGCTTTCTTCTACGAGCAGTACTTC
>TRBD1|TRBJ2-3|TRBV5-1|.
CASSLALVAGGIDTQYF
TGCGCCAGCAGCTTGGCCCTTGTTGCAGGGGGCATAGATACGCAGTATTTT
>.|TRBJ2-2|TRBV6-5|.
CASRWELDTGELFF
TGTGCCAGCAGGTGGGAGTTGGACACCGGGGAGCTGTTTTTT
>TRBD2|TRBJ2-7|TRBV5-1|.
CASSLGTSGRANEQYF
TGCGCCAGCAGCTTGGGTACTAGCGGGAGGGCTAACGAGCAGTACTTC
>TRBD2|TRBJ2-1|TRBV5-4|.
CASSSSSGLGFNEQFF
TGTGCCAGCAGCTCGAGTAGCGGGTTAGGGTTCAATGAGCAGTTCTTC
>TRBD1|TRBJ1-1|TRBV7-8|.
CASSPLDRVLAFF
TGTGCCAGCAGCCCACTGGACAGGGTGTTAGCTTTCTTT
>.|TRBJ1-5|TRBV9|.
CASSVEGLLGQPQHF
TGTGCCAGCAGCGTAGAGGGACTCTTGGGTCAGCCCCAGCATTTT
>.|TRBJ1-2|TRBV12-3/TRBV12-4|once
CASSFRQIFGYTF
TGTGCCAGCAGTTTTAGACAGATTTTTGGCTACACCTTC
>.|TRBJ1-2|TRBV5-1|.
CASSETVNYGYTF
TGCGCCAGCAGCGAGACAGTTAACTATGGCTACACCTTC
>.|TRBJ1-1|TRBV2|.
CASSPTVNTEAFF
TGTGCCAGCAGCCCAACAGTGAACACTGAAGCTTTCTTT
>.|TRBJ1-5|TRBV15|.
CATSMGAWQPQHF
TGTGCCACCAGCATGGGGGCGTGGCAGCCCCAGCATTTT
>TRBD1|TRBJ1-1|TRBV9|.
CASSPPDRVRRTEAFF
TGTGCCAGCAGCCCACCGGACAGGGTCAGACGGACTGAAGCTTTCTTT
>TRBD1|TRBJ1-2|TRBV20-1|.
CSASPDRDYGYTF
TGCAGTGCTAGTCCCGACAGGGACTATGGCTACACCTTC
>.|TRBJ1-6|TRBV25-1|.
CASRGSQPLHF
TGTGCCAGCAGGGGGAGCCAACCCCTCCACTTT
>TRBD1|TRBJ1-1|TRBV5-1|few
CASSFSQLINPDRPGTGTEAFF
TGCGCCAGCAGCTTTTCACAACTTATAAATCCCGACCGTCCCGGGACAGGGACTGAAGCTTTCTTT
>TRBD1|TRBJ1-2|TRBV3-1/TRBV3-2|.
CASSPGDRPGYGYTF
TGTGCCAGCAGCCCGGGGGACAGGCCCGGATATGGCTACACCTTC
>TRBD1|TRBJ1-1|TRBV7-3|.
CASSPRQGFAFF
TGTGCCAGCAGCCCAAGACAGGGTTTCGCTTTCTTT
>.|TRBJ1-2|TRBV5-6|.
CASSGIREKYLNYGYTF
TGTGCCAGCAGCGGGATCCGGGAAAAATACCTTAACTATGGCTACACCTTC
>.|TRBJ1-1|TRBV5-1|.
CASSREVMNTEAFF
TGCGCCAGCAGCAGGGAGGTCATGAACACTGAAGCTTTCTTT
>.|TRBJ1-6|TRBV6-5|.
CASYSAPRSNSPLHF
TGTGCCAGCTATTCTGCGCCAAGATCAAATTCACCCCTCCACTTT
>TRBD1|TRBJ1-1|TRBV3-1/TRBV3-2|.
CASSQASGGTEAFF
TGTGCCAGCAGCCAAGCCTCAGGGGGGACTGAAGCTTTCTTT
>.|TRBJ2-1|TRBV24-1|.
CATSGSSYNEQFF
TGTGCCACCAGTGGTAGCTCCTACAATGAGCAGTTCTTC
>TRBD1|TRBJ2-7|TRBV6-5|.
CASRDGTGASYEQYF
TGTGCCAGCAGGGACGGGACAGGAGCTTCCTACGAGCAGTACTTC
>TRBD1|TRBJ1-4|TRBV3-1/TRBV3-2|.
CASSPNPGQGAYEKLFF
TGTGCCAGCAGCCCTAATCCGGGACAGGGGGCATACGAAAAACTGTTTTTT
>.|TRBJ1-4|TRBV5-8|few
CASSPAGGVPNEKLFF
TGTGCCAGCAGCCCCGCGGGGGGCGTCCCTAATGAAAAACTGTTTTTT
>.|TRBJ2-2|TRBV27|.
CASSSSPTGELFF
TGTGCCAGCAGTTCGAGCCCCACCGGGGAGCTGTTTTTT
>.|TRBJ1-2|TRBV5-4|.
CASSLPSNQGLSGYTF
TGTGCCAGCAGCTTGCCATCCAACCAAGGACTATCTGGCTACACCTTC
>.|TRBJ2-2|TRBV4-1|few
CASSTRGSGELFF
TGCGCCAGCAGCACGCGGGGCAGCGGGGAGCTGTTTTTT
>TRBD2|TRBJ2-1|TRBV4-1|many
CASSQVSSGSYNEQFF
TGCGCCAGCAGCCAAGTCTCTAGCGGTTCCTACAATGAGCAGTTCTTC
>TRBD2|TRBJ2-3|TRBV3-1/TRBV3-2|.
CASSPRGDTQYF
TGTGCCAGCAGCCCGCGGGGGGATACGCAGTATTTT
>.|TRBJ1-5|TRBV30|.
CAWSLPAGLEPQHF
TGTGCCTGGAGTTTGCCAGCAGGGTTGGAGCCCCAGCATTTT
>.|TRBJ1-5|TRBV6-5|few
CATGGGYSNQPQHF
TGTGCCACGGGGGGGGGATATAGCAATCAGCCCCAGCATTTT
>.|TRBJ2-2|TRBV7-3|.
CASSLAGGPPGELFF
TGTGCCAGCAGCTTAGCCGGGGGACCACCCGGGGAGCTGTTTTTT
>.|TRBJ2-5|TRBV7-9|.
CASVVNAIQETQYF
TGTGCCAGCGTGGTCAACGCGATCCAAGAGACCCAGTACTTC
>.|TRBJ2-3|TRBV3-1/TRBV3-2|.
CASTLRGGGTDTQYF
TGTGCCAGCACCTTAAGGGGAGGGGGTACAGATACGCAGTATTTT
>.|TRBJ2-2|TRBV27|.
CASQGPANTGELFF
TGTGCCAGCCAGGGGCCCGCGAACACCGGGGAGCTGTTTTTT
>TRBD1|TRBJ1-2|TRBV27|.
CASRNTGGYGYTF
TGTGCCAGCAGAAATACAGGGGGCTATGGCTACACCTTC
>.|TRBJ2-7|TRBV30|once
CAWSGSYEQYF
TGTGCCTGGAGTGGCAGCTACGAGCAGTACTTC
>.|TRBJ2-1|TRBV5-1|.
CASREGPEQFF
TGCGCCAGCAGGGAGGGCCCTGAGCAGTTCTTC
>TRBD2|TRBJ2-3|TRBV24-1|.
CATSEFPGTSGSTDTQYF
TGTGCCACCAGTGAGTTCCCCGGGACTAGCGGGAGCACAGATACGCAGTATTTT